This TCR beta chain was found in a study of blood T cell repertoires in COVID-19 (dated by TCRdb to the early 2020s). In terms of the full investigation: Collaborator samples came from the United States, Italy and Spain and covered acute and convalescent phases of COVID-19. The prospective study material was composed of cDNA or gDNA derived from T cells, B-cell-depleted T cells, or PBMCs. Deeply sampled blood TCRbeta repertoires from subjects exposed to, actively infected with, or recovered from COVID-19 were included in the dataset. A freely available public database, intended as a resource for researchers studying the immune response to SARS-CoV-2, is where the repertoires were released. The samples were drawn from two sources: the first 160 participants of the ongoing ImmuneRACE study, and approximately 1,300 subjects contributed by 6 global collaborators. Sample metadata almost always included a de-identified subject ID, COVID-19 status, age in years and sex. HLA class I and class II types, where available, came from metadata supplied by the sample provider rather than from assay-based typing. Findings and caveats that apply to the study as a whole: The quantity of clinical and demographic metadata differed by source and by participant and was supplied without curation.

TCRbeta CDR3 regions were amplified from genomic DNA by means of the immunoSEQ Assay, a bias-controlled multiplex PCR. The paper's processing steps were these. Within the assay, amplification of reference gene primers was used to estimate how many nucleated cells each sample contained. To quantify the absolute abundance of each unique TCRbeta CDR3 rearrangement, sequence reads were collapsed and filtered. For each sample, productive Simpson clonality was calculated as the square root of Simpson's diversity index across productive rearrangements. TCRdb re-hosts the immuneACCESS table, in-frame sequences only. Its copies lack some clones; in the studies checked, an unresolved V gene accounts for under half of them, and the cause for the rest is not known. That table gives V, J and clone size, and the DNA gave D and trimming. The sample table lists under 80,000 clones, around 90% of them with a count of one. Approximately 6.8% of the sample comes from the top ten.

Trimming leaves V shorter by 8 bases and J shorter by 10 bases, with the junction holding 11 bases beyond the gene matches. The CDR3 runs 14 amino acids, cysteine and phenylalanine included. Of the read, only the CDR3 DNA is kept; its 42 bases are in frame from base 1. CDR1 MNHEY and CDR2 SMNVEV are derived from the germline V gene (reference sequence). To note about this clone: Its antigen has not been determined. Base-call qualities are not available, and no considerably larger clone is one nucleotide away.

The collaborating institutions used their own protocols to collect whole blood in K2EDTA tubes. For TCRbeta analysis, collaborators shipped samples as frozen whole blood, isolated PBMCs, or DNA extracted from either of those sample types. This sequence uses TRBV27 and TRBJ1-6; 7 bases in between match TRBD1. The sequenced sample consisted of peripheral blood. This TCR derives from a woman aged 80 or over with active COVID-19. CDR3 sequence: CASGQARGNSPLHF. The nucleotides are TGTGCCAGCGGTCAAGCCAGGGGGAACTCACCCCTCCACTTT.